Described below is a single T cell receptor (beta chain) sequence and its context. TCRdb's table, derived via immunoSEQ multiplex PCR, lists solely in-frame clones and lacks some. The table shows some 200,000 clones, with 85% to 95% occurring only once. This entry belongs to a study of shared clonotypes between healthy human individuals. V lost 6 bases to trimming and J lost 0 bases, with 12 bases between them. Germline-derived CDR1 and CDR2 are KGHSH and LQKENI. This CDR3 has 14 residues. The sequenced material came from naive CD4+ T cells sorted from blood. Subset specified: CD45RA+ positively selected. This TCR derives from a woman in her twenties or thirties in good health. This chain links TRBV18 with TRBJ2-7, with D possibly being TRBD1 or TRBD2 (5 bases each). The CDR3 spells CASSPGRSSYEQYF. CDR3 coding DNA: TGTGCCAGCTCCCCGGGACGGAGCTCCTACGAGCAGTACTTC. Supplemented by reference TRBV18 and TRBJ2-7, the full variable domain reads NAGVMQNPRHLVRRRGQEARLRCSPMKGHSHVYWYRQLPEEGLKFMVYLQKENIIDESGMPKERFSAEFPKEGPSILRIQQVVRGDSAAYFCASSPGRSSYEQYFGPGTRLTVT.